The source of this T cell receptor (beta chain) is a study of a mutant IDH1 vaccine in newly diagnosed glioma. Looking at the study overall: Vaccines were begun 4-6 weeks after radiotherapy alone, or with temozolomide cycles. Week 35 held visit V12, while week 47 held visit V13. Patients under treatment included 62.5% males and 37.5% females and had a mean age of roughly 43 years. Study-level findings and limits: Among top peripheral T cell clonotypes, changes seemed unrelated to pseudoprogression.

A word on this clone: What it recognizes is unknown.

Documented time point: week 35, safety follow-up. Each dose delivered 300 ug of mutant IDH1 20-mer peptide subcutaneously with imiquimod. Assay used: immunoSEQ multiplex PCR; TCRdb lists only in-frame clones, some missing. Among fewer than 55,000 clones, 81% were seen once, and the ten largest hold around 4.5%. Trimming pared 7 bases from V and 6 bases from J, leaving 16 bases between. Germline V gene sequence: CDR1 SEHNR, CDR2 FQNEAQ (reference sequence). CDR3 size: 13 residues. This TCR was sampled from a woman aged 40 to 55 with glioma. Some clones in this sample may be carry-over from other donors' samples. This chain links TRBV7-9 with TRBJ2-7; D could derive from TRBD1 or TRBD2 (5 bases each). Sequencing was performed on PBMCs, taken from a glioma patient whose treatment included an IDH1 peptide vaccine. The CDR3 sequence: CASTDSHGAEQYF. CDR3 sequence (DNA): TGTGCCAGCACCGATAGCCACGGGGCCGAGCAGTACTTC.